This section outlines one T cell receptor beta chain sequence together with its context. What it recognizes is unknown. These data originate in a study of response to subunit inactivated influenza vaccine. The study's findings and limits: New T cells are recruited in small numbers by each seasonal influenza vaccination, according to the authors' suggestion.

TCRdb reanalysed the RT-PCR reads using MiXCR and keeps one entry per CDR3 protein. The sample holds some 480,000 distinct CDR3 sequences, about a tenth seen once. CDR3 length: 17 amino acids. V was pared by 3 bases and J by 0 bases, with 6 bases of the junction left unmatched. This sample comprised PBMCs from blood, obtained more than 35 days after vaccination. This receptor was obtained from a man in his forties or fifties who received an inactivated influenza vaccine. This chain joins TRBV12-3 or TRBV12-4 and TRBJ1-5; 9 bases are a match to TRBD1. For the CDR3, the DNA is TGTGCCAGCAGTTTGATAGGACAGGGGTATAGCAATCAGCCCCAGCATTTT. Protein product: CASSLIGQGYSNQPQHF.